This TCR beta chain originates from a study of blood T cell repertoires in COVID-19. The CDR3 has 14 residues. Germline CDR1 SGDLS, CDR2 YYNGEE. V lost 3 bases and J lost 4; bases outside the gene matches: 7. Assay: immunoSEQ multiplex PCR; the TCRdb copy retains only in-frame clones and omits some. Of over 200,000 clones listed, more than 75% are singletons. The sequenced sample consisted of peripheral blood. This chain joins TRBV9 and TRBJ2-7; 7 bases are shared with TRBD2. The receptor was derived from a man aged 40-55 years who had recovered from COVID-19. The CDR3 DNA sequence: TGTGCCAGCAGCGCGCGGACTAGTGGGTACGAGCAGTACTTC. Protein sequence: CASSARTSGYEQYF.